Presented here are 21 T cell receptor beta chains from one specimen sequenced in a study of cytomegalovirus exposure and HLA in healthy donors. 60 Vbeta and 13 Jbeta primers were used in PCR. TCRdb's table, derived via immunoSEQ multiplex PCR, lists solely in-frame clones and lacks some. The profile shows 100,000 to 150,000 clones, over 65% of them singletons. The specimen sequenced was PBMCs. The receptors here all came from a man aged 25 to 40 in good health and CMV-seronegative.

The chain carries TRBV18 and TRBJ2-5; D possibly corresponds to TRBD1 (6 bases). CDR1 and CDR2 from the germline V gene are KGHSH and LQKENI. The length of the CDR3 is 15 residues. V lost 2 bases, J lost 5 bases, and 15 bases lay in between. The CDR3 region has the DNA TGTGCCAGCTCACCAGGACAGCCAAAGGGGGAGACCCAGTACTTC. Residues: CASSPGQPKGETQYF.

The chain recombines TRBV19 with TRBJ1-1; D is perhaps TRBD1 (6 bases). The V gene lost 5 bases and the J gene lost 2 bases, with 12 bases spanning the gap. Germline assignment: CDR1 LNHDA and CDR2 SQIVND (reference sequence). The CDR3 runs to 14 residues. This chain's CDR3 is CASSHGQPNTEAFF. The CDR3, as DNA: TGTGCCAGTAGTCACGGACAGCCAAACACTGAAGCTTTCTTT.

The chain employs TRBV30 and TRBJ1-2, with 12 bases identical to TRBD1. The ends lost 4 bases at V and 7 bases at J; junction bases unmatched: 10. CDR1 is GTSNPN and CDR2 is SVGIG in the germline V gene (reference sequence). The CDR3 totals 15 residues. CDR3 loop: CAWNQPGQGASGYTF. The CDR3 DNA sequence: TGTGCCTGGAACCAACCGGGACAGGGGGCAAGTGGCTACACCTTC.

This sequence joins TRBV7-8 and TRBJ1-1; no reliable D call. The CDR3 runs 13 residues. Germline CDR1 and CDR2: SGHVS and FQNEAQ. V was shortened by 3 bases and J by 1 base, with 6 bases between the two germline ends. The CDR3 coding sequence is TGTGCCAGCAGCTTGTCTAAGAACACTGAAGCTTTCTTT. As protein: CASSLSKNTEAFF. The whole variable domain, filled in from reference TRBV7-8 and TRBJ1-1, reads GAGVSQSPRYKVAKRGQDVALRCDPISGHVSLFWYQQALGQGPEFLTYFQNEAQLDKSGLPSDRFFAERPEGSVSTLKIQRTQQEDSAVYLCASSLSKNTEAFFGQGTRLTVV.

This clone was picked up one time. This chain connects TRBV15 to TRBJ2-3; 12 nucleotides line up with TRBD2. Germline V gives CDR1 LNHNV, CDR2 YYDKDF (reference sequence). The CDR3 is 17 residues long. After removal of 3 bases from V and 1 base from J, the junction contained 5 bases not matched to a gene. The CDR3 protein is CATSRTSGRRGTDTQYF. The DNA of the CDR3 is TGTGCCACCAGCAGGACTAGCGGGAGACGTGGCACAGATACGCAGTATTTT.

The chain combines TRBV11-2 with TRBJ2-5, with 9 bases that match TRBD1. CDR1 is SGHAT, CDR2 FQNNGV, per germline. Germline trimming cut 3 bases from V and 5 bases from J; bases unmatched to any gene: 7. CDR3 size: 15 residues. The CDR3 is CASSFRTGDGETQYF. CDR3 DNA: TGTGCCAGCAGCTTCCGGACAGGGGATGGCGAGACCCAGTACTTC.

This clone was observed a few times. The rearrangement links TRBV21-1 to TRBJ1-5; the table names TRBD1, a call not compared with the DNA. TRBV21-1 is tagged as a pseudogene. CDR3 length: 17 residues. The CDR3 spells CASSKCSHRVEGQPQHF. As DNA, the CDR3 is TGTGCCAGCAGCAAATGTTCTCACAGGGTCGAAGGGCAGCCCCAGCATTTT.

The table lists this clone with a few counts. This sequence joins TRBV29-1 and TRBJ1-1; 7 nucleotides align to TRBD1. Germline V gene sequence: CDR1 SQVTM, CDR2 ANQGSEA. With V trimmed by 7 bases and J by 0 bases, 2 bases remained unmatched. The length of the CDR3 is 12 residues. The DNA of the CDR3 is TGCAGCGGGGGACAGATGAACACTGAAGCTTTCTTT. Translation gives CSGGQMNTEAFF.

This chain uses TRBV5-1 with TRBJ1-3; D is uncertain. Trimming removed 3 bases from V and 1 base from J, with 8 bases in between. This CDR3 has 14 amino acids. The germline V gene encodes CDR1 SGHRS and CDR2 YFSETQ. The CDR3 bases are TGCGCCAGCAGCTCGCCGGGGTCTGGAAACACCATATATTTT. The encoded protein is CASSSPGSGNTIYF.

This CDR3 reads CASTREGQGWETQYF. The CDR3, as DNA: TGTGCCAGCACGAGGGAGGGCCAAGGTTGGGAGACCCAGTACTTC. The V gene is TRBV6-6, the J gene TRBJ2-5; 7 bases line up with TRBD2. Germline V gives CDR1 MNHNY, CDR2 SVGAGI (reference sequence). V lost 7 bases and J lost 5; bases outside the gene matches: 13. The CDR3 has 15 amino acids.

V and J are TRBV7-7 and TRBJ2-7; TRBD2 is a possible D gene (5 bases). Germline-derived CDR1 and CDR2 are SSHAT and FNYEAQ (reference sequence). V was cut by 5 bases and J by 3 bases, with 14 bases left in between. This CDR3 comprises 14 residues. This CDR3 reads CASSPGLLNYEQYF. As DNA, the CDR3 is TGTGCCAGCAGCCCTGGACTGCTTAACTACGAGCAGTACTTC.

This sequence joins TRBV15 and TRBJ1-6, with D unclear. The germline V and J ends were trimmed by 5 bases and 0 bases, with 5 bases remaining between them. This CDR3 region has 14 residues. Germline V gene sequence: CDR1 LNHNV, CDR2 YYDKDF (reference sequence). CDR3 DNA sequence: TGTGCCACCAGCCCTAGCTCCTATAATTCACCCCTCCACTTT. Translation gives CATSPSSYNSPLHF. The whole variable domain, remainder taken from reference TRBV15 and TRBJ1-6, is DAMVIQNPRYQVTQFGKPVTLSCSQTLNHNVMYWYQQKSSQAPKLLFHYYDKDFNNEADTPDNFQSRRPNTSFCFLDIRSPGLGDTAMYLCATSPSSYNSPLHFGNGTRLTVT.

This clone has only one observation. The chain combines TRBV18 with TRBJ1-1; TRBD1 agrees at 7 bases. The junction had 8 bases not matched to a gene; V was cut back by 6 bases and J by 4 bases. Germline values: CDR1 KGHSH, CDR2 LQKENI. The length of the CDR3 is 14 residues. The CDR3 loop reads CASSTQGTVTEAFF. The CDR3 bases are TGTGCCAGCTCCACACAGGGGACGGTCACTGAAGCTTTCTTT.

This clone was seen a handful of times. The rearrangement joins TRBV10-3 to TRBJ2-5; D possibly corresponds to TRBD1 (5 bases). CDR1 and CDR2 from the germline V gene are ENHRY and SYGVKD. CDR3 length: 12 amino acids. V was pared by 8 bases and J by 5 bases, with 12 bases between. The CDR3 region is CAIAGLGETQYF. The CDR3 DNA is TGTGCCATCGCAGGGCTAGGCGAGACCCAGTACTTC.

The chain's CDR3 is CASSPTGPGSSYEQYF. The CDR3 DNA sequence: TGCGCCAGCAGCCCAACAGGGCCGGGTAGCTCCTACGAGCAGTACTTC. This chain links TRBV4-1 with TRBJ2-7, with D maybe TRBD1 (6 bases). CDR3 length: 16 amino acids. Germline CDR1 is MGHRA and CDR2 is YSYEKL. With 4 bases removed from V and 0 bases from J, the gap between germline ends came to 16 bases.

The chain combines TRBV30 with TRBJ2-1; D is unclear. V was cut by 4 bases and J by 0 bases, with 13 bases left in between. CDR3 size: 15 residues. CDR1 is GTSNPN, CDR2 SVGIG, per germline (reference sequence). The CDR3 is CAWTYRASSYNEQFF. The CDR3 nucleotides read TGTGCCTGGACTTATCGCGCTAGCTCCTACAATGAGCAGTTCTTC.

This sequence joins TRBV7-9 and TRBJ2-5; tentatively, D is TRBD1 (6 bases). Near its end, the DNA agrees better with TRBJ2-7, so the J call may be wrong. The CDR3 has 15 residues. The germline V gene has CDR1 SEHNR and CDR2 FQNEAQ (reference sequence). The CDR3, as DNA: TGTGCCAGCAGCTCAAGGACAGTTAGTACCTACGAGCAGTACTTC. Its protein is CASSSRTVSTYEQYF.

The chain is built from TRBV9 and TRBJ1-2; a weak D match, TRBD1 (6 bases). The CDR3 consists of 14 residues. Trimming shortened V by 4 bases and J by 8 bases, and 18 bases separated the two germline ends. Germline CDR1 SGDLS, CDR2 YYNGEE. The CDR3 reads CASSPSWQGSGYTF. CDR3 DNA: TGTGCCAGCAGCCCAAGTTGGCAGGGGAGCGGCTACACCTTC.

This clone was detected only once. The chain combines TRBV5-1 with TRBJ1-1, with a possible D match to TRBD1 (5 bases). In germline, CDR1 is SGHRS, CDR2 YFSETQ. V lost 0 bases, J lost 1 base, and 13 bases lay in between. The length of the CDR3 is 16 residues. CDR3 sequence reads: CASSLVGGATNTEAFF. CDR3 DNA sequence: TGCGCCAGCAGCTTGGTTGGAGGGGCTACGAACACTGAAGCTTTCTTT.

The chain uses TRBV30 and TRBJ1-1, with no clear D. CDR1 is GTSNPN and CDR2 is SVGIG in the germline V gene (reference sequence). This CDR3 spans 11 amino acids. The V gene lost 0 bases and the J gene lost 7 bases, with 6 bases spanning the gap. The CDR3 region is CAWSVLFEAFF. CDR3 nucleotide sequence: TGTGCCTGGAGTGTACTGTTTGAAGCTTTCTTT.

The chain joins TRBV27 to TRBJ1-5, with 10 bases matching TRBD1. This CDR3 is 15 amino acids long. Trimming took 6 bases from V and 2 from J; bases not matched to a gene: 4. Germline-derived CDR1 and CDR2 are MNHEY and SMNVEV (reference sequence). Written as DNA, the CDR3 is TGTGCCAGCAGAGCCGGGACAGGGGGCAATCAGCCCCAGCATTTT. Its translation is CASRAGTGGNQPQHF.